This T cell receptor beta chain was recovered during a study of T cells in Graves' hyperthyroidism and ophthalmopathy. As for the study in general: Prior to any treatment, at the point of initial diagnosis, peripheral blood was collected.

The CDR3 runs 13 residues. V was pared by 11 bases and J by 8 bases, with 21 bases between. As regards this clonotype: Its specificity is unknown. With a much larger clone just one base away, this may be a read error.

The source material, RNA transcripts, was used to amplify TCR beta CDR3 regions. First-round RT-PCR of the TCR CDR3 relied on the HTBI primer set. TCRdb itself ran the multiplex PCR reads through MiXCR, one entry per CDR3 protein. This table holds about 320,000 distinct CDR3 sequences, around 16% found once. Findings and caveats of the study: Among clonotypes expanded in thyroid above 0.001, most were also found in blood.

The study excluded patients with uncontrolled infection, other autoimmune disease, pregnancy or lactation. Diagnostic decisions used clinical symptoms, serum thyroxine and TRAb, thyroid ultrasound and orbital computed tomography. The source is a man aged 25 to 40 with Graves' hyperthyroidism. This chain joins TRBV12-3 or TRBV12-4 and TRBJ1-1, with no clear D. The sample consisted of blood. The DNA of the CDR3 is TGTGCCGGCACCCTCGCCCGCCGCAACGAAGCTTTCTTT. Protein product: CAGTLARRNEAFF.